These T cell receptor beta chains were read from a single sample in a study of CD8+CD57+ T cells in acquired aplastic anemia. TCRdb re-called the reads through MiXCR, storing one row per CDR3 protein. This table holds 250,000 to 350,000 distinct CDR3 sequences, about 56% found once. Sample: sorted CD4+, CD8+, or CD8+CD57+ T cells (not recorded which) from PBMCs. These TCRs come from a human donor with severe aplastic anemia or a healthy control (not recorded which). Each CDR3 is given with its conserved first and last residue. D genes are given only for firm matches. Not every row has a clone size; where given, it reads once, few, many or a size class.

v_call: TRBV12-3/TRBV12-4; clone_size: many; j_call: TRBJ1-2; d_call: .; cdr3_nt: TGTGCCAGCAGTTTGAAAGGGGCGAACTATGGCTACACCTTC; cdr3_aa: CASSLKGANYGYTF
v_call: TRBV12-3/TRBV12-4; clone_size: .; j_call: TRBJ1-1; d_call: .; cdr3_nt: TGTGCCAGCAGTTTAAACAGTCCAGTGGCTTTCTTT; cdr3_aa: CASSLNSPVAFF
v_call: TRBV24-1; clone_size: many; j_call: TRBJ2-1; d_call: TRBD2; cdr3_nt: TGTGCCACCAGCCCTACTAGGAGCGGGGGTTACAATGAGCAGTTCTTC; cdr3_aa: CATSPTRSGGYNEQFF
v_call: TRBV3-1; clone_size: .; j_call: TRBJ2-7; d_call: .; cdr3_nt: TGTGCCAGCAGCCAAGTGGGTAGAGACGAGCAGTACTTC; cdr3_aa: CASSQVGRDEQYF
v_call: TRBV12-3/TRBV12-4; clone_size: many; j_call: TRBJ2-7; d_call: .; cdr3_nt: TGTGCCAGCAGTTTAGTCAGGTCCTACGAGCAGTACTTC; cdr3_aa: CASSLVRSYEQYF
v_call: TRBV15; clone_size: .; j_call: TRBJ1-5; d_call: .; cdr3_nt: TGTGCCACCAGCAGAGATTTAAACCCCCAGCATTTT; cdr3_aa: CATSRDLNPQHF
v_call: TRBV5-6; clone_size: many; j_call: TRBJ1-1; d_call: .; cdr3_nt: TGTGCCAGCAGCTGGGGGGGAGTTAGTACTGAAGCTTTCTTT; cdr3_aa: CASSWGGVSTEAFF
v_call: TRBV6-5; clone_size: few; j_call: TRBJ2-5; d_call: .; cdr3_nt: TGTGCCAGCACCGCCGCAGGACTAATTAAAGAGACCCAGTACTTC; cdr3_aa: CASTAAGLIKETQYF
v_call: TRBV20-1; clone_size: .; j_call: TRBJ2-3; d_call: TRBD2; cdr3_nt: TGCAGTGCTCCTAGCGGTAGCACAGATACGCAGTATTTT; cdr3_aa: CSAPSGSTDTQYF
v_call: TRBV18; clone_size: many; j_call: TRBJ1-5; d_call: .; cdr3_nt: TGTGCCAGCTCCCAAGGTACGGATCAGCCCCAGCATTTT; cdr3_aa: CASSQGTDQPQHF
v_call: TRBV10-3; clone_size: .; j_call: TRBJ1-2; d_call: .; cdr3_nt: TGTGCCACCAAAATCGACAGTACCTATGGCTACACCTTC; cdr3_aa: CATKIDSTYGYTF
v_call: TRBV2; clone_size: .; j_call: TRBJ2-2; d_call: .; cdr3_nt: TGTGCCAGCAGTGGGGAGGGGGCGCGCGGCACCGGGGAGCTGTTTTTT; cdr3_aa: CASSGEGARGTGELFF
v_call: TRBV11-3; clone_size: .; j_call: TRBJ1-5; d_call: TRBD1; cdr3_nt: TGTGCCAGCAGCTTAGGGACAGGGGGCCCGAGCAATCAGCCCCAGCATTTT; cdr3_aa: CASSLGTGGPSNQPQHF